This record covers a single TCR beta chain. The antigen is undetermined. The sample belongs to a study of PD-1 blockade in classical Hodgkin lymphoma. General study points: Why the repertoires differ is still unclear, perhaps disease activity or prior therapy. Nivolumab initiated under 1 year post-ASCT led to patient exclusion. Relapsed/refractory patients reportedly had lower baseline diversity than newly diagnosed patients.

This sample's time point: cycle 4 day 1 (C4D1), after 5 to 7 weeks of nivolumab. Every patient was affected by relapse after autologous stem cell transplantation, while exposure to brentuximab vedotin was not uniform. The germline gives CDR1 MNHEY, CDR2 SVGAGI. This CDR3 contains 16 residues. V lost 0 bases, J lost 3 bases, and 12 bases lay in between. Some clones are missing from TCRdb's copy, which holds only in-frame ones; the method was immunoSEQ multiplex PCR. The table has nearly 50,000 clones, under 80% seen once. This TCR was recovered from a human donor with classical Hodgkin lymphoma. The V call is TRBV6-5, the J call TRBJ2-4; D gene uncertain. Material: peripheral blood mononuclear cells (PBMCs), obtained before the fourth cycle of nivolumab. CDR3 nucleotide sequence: TGTGCCAGCAGTTACTCGGCAGATCTGGGCAAAAACATTCAGTACTTC. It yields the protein CASSYSADLGKNIQYF.